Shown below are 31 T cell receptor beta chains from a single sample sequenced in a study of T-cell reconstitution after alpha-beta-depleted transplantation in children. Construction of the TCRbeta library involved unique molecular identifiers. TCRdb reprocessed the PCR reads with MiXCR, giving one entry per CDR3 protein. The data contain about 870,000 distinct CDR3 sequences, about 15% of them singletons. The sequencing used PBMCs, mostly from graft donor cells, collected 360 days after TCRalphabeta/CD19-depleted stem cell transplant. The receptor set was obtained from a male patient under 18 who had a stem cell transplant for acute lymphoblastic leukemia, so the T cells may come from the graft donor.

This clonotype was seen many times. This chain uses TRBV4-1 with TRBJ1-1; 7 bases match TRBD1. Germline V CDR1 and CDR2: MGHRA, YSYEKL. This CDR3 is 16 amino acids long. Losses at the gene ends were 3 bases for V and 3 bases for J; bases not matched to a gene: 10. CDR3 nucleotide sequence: TGCGCCAGCAGCCAGGGGACAGCCGCCCCGGACACTGAAGCTTTCTTT. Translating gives CASSQGTAAPDTEAFF.

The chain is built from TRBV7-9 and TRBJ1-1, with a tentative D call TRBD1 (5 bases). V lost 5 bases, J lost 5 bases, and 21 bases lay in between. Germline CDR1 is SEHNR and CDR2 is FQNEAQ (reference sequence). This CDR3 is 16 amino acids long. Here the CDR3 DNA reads TGTGCCAGCAGCCCAGATGGGGGGGGATTAGTGACTGAAGCTTTCTTT. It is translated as CASSPDGGGLVTEAFF. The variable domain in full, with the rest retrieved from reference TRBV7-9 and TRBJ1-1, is DTGVSQNPRHKITKRGQNVTFRCDPISEHNRLYWYRQTLGQGPEFLTYFQNEAQLEKSRLLSDRFSAERPKGSFSTLEIQRTEQGDSAMYLCASSPDGGGLVTEAFFGQGTRLTVV.

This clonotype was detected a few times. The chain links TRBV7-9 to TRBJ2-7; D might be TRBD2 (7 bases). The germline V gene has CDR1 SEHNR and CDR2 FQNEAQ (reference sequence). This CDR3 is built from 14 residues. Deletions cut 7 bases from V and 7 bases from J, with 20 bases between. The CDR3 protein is CASTLGGGAREQYF. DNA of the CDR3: TGTGCCAGCACTCTCGGTGGGGGGGCCCGTGAGCAGTACTTC.

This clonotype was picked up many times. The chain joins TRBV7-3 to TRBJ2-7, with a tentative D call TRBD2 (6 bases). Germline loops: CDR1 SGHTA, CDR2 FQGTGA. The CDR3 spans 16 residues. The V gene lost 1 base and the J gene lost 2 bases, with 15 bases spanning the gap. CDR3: CASSLNLGGGTYEQYF. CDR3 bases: TGTGCCAGCAGCTTAAATCTCGGGGGAGGAACCTACGAGCAGTACTTC. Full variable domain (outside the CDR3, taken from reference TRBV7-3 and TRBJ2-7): GAGVSQTPSNKVTEKGKYVELRCDPISGHTALYWYRQSLGQGPEFLIYFQGTGAADDSGLPNDRFFAVRPEGSVSTLKIQRTERGDSAVYLCASSLNLGGGTYEQYFGPGTRLTVT.

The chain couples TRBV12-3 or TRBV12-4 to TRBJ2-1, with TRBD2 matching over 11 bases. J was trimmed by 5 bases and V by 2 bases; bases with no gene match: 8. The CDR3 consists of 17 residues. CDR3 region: CASSLRGGTSGHNEQFF. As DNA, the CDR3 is TGTGCCAGCAGTTTACGAGGGGGGACTAGCGGCCACAATGAGCAGTTCTTC.

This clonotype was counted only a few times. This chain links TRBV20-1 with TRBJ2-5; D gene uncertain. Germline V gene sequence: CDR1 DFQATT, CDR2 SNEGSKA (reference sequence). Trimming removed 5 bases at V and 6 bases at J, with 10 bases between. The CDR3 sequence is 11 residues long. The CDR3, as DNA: TGCAGTGCTCCCCTGGGTCAGACCCAGTACTTC. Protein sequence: CSAPLGQTQYF.

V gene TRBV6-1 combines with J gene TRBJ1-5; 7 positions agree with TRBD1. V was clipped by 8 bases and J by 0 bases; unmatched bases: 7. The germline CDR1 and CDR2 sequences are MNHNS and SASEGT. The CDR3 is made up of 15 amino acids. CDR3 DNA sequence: TGTGCCAGCGGAAGGGGGCGGTATAGCAATCAGCCCCAGCATTTT. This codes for CASGRGRYSNQPQHF.

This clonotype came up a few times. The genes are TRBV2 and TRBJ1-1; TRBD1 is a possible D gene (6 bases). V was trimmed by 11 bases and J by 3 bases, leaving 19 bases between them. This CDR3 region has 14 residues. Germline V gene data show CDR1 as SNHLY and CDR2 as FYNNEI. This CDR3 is CARQARRGYTEAFF. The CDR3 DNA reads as TGTGCCCGACAGGCGAGAAGGGGGTACACTGAAGCTTTCTTT.

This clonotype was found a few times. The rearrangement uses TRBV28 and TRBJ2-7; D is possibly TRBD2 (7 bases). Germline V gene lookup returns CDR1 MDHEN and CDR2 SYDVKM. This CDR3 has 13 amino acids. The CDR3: CAVGGRPQGEQYF. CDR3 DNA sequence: TGTGCGGTCGGGGGGAGACCGCAGGGGGAGCAGTACTTC.

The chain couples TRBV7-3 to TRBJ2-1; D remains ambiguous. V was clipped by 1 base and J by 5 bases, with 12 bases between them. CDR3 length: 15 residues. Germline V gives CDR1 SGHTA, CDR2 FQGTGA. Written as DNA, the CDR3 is TGTGCCAGCAGCTTAAAAGGGATGGGGAACAATGAGCAGTTCTTC. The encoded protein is CASSLKGMGNNEQFF.

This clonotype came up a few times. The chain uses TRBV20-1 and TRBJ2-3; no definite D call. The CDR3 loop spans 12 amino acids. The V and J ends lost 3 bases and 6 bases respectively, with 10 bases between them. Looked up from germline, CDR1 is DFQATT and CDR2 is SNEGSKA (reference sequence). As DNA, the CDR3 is TGCAGTGCTAGTACTTCTAGGGATACGCAGTATTTT. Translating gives CSASTSRDTQYF.

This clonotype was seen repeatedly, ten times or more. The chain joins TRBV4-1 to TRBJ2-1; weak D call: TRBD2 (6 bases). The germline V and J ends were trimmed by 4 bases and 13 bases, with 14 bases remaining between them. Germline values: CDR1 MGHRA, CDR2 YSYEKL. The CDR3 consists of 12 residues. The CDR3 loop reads CASSLGLSQQFF. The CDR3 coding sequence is TGCGCCAGCAGCCTGGGACTTTCCCAACAGTTCTTC.

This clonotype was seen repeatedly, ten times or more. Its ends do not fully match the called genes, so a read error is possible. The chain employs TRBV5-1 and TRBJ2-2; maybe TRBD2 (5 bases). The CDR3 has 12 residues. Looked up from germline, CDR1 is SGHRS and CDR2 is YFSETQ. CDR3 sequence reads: CASSLAAGELFF. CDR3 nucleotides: TGTGCCAGCAGTCTAGCCGCTGGGGAGCTGTTTTTT.

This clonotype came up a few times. The CDR3 sequence is CASSRFPDQPQHF. In DNA form, the CDR3 reads TGTGCCAGTAGCCGGTTTCCCGATCAGCCCCAGCATTTT. This sequence joins TRBV19 and TRBJ1-5; D unclear. Trimming shortened V by 6 bases and J by 5 bases, and 11 bases separated the two germline ends. The CDR3 consists of 13 residues. Germline V gene sequence: CDR1 LNHDA, CDR2 SQIVND (reference sequence).

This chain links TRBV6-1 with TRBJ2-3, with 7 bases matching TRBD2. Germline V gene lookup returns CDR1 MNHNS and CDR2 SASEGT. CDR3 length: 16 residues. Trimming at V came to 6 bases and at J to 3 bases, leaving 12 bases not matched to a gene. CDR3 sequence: CASSSLGGRRTDTQYF. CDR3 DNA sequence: TGTGCCAGCAGCTCGCTCGGGGGGAGACGGACAGATACGCAGTATTTT.

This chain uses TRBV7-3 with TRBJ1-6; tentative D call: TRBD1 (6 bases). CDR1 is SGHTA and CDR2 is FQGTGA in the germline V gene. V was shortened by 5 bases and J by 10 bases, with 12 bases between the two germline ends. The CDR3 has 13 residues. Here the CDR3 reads CASSPTGGSPLHF. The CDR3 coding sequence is TGTGCCAGCAGCCCCACGGGGGGCTCACCCCTCCACTTT.

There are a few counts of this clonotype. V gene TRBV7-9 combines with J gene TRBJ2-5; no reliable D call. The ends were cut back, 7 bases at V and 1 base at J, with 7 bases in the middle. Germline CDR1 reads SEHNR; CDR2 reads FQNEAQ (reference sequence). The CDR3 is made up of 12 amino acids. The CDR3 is CASTTFQETQYF. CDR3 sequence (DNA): TGTGCCAGCACCACCTTCCAAGAGACCCAGTACTTC.

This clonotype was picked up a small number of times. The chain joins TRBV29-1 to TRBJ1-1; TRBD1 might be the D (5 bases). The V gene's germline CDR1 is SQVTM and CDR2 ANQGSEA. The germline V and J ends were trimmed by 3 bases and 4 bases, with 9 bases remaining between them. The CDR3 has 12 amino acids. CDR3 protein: CSVDGGTTEAFF. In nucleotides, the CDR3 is TGCAGCGTTGATGGGGGGACCACTGAAGCTTTCTTT. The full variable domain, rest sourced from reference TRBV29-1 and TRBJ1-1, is SAVISQKPSRDICQRGTSLTIQCQVDSQVTMMFWYRQQPGQSLTLIATANQGSEATYESGFVIDKFPISRPNLTFSTLTVSNMSPEDSSIYLCSVDGGTTEAFFGQGTRLTVV.

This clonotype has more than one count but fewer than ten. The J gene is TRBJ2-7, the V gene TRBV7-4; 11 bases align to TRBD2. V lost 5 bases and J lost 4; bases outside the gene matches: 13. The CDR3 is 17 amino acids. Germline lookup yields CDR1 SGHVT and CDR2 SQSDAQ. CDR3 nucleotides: TGTGCCAGCAGCACCACCGAACTAGCGGGAGTCGTGTACGAGCAGTACTTC. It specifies CASSTTELAGVVYEQYF. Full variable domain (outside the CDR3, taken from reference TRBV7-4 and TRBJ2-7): GAGVSQSPRYKVAKRGRDVALRCDSISGHVTLYWYRQTLGQGSEVLTYSQSDAQRDKSGRPSGRFSAERPERSVSTLKIQRTEQGDSAVYLCASSTTELAGVVYEQYFGPGTRLTVT.

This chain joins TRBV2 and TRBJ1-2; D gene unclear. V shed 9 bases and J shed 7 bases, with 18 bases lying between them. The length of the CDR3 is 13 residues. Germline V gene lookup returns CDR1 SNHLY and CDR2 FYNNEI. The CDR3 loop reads CASLFGVRGGYTF. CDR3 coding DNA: TGTGCCAGTTTGTTTGGGGTCCGGGGTGGCTACACCTTC.

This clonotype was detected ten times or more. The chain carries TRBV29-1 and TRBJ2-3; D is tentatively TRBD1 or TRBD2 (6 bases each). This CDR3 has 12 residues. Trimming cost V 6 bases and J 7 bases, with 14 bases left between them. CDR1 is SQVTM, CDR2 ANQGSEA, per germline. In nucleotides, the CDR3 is TGCAGCGTGGCTTCGGGGGCCAATACGCAGTATTTT. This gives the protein CSVASGANTQYF.

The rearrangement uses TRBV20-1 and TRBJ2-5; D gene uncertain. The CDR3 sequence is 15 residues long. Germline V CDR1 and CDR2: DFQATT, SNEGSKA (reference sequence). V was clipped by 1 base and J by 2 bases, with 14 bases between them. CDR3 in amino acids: CSARGTIWAQETQYF. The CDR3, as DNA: TGCAGTGCTAGAGGAACCATATGGGCTCAAGAGACCCAGTACTTC.

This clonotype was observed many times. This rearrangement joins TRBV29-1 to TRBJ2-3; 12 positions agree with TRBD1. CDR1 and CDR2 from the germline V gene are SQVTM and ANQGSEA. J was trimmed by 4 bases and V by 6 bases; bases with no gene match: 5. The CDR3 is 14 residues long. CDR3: CSVAGTGGPDTQYF. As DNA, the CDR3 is TGCAGCGTAGCCGGGACAGGGGGCCCAGATACGCAGTATTTT.

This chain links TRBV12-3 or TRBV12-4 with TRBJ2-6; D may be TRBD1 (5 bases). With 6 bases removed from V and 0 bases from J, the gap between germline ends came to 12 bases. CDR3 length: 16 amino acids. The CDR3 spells CASRRTGLSGANVLTF. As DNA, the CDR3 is TGTGCCAGCAGACGAACAGGTCTCTCTGGGGCCAACGTCCTGACTTTC.

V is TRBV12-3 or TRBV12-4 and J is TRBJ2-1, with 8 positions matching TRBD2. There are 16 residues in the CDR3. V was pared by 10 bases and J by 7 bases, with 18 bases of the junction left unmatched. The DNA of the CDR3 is TGTGCCAACAGGGTTGCGGCAGCGGGAGTCGGAAATGAGCAGTTCTTC. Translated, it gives CANRVAAAGVGNEQFF.

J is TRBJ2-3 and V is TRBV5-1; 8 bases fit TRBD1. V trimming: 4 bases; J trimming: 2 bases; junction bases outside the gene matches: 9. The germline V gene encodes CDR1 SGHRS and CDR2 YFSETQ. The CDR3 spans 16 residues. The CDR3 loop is CASSPNRGRYTDTQYF. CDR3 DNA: TGCGCCAGCAGCCCGAACAGGGGGAGGTACACAGATACGCAGTATTTT.

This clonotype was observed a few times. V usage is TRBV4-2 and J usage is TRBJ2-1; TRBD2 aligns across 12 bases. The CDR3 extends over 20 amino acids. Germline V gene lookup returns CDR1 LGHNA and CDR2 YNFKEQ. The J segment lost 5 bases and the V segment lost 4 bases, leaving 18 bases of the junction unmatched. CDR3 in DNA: TGTGCCAGCAGCCCCAGGGGAGCGCCCAGAGGACTAGCGGGAAACAATGAGCAGTTCTTC. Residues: CASSPRGAPRGLAGNNEQFF.

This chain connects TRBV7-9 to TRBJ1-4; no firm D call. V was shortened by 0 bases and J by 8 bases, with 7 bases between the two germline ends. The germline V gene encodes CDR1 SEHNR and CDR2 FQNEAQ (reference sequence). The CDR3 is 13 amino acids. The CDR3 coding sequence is TGTGCCAGCAGCTTAGCGACAATGGAAAAACTGTTTTTT. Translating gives CASSLATMEKLFF.

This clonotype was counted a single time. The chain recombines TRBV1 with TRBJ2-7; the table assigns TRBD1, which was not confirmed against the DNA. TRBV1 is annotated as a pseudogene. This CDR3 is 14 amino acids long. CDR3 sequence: CTSSHRGPFHEQYF. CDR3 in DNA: TGCACCAGCAGCCACAGGGGGCCATTCCACGAGCAGTACTTC.

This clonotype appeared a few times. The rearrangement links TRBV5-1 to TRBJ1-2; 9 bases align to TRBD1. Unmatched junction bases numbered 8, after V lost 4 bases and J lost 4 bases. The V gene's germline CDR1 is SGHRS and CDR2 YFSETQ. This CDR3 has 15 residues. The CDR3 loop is CASSNLQGAGYGYTF. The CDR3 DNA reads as TGCGCCAGCAGCAACCTACAGGGGGCCGGCTATGGCTACACCTTC.

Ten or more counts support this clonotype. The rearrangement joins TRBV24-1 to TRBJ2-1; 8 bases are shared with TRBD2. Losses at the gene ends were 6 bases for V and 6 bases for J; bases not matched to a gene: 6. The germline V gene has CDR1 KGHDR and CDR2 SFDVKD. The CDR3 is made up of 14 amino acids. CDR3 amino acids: CATSFPGTSNEQFF. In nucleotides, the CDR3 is TGTGCCACCAGTTTCCCCGGGACTAGCAATGAGCAGTTCTTC.